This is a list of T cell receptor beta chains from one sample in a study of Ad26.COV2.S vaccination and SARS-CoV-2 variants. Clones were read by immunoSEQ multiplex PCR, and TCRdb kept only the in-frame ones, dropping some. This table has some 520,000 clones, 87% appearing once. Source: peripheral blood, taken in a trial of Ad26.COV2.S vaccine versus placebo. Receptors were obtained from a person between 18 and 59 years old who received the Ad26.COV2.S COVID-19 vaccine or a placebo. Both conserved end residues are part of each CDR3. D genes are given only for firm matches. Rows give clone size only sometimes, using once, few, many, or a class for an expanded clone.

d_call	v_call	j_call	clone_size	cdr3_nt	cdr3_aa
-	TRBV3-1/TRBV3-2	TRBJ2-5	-	TGTGCCAGCAGCCAAGATTGGGCAAACCTTATCCAGTACTTC	CASSQDWANLIQYF
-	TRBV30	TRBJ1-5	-	TGTGCCTGGTCTCTCGGGGGTGATCAGCCCCAGCATTTT	CAWSLGGDQPQHF
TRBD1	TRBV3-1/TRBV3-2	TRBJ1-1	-	TGTGCCAGCAGGACAGGGGGTGAAGCTTTCTTT	CASRTGGEAFF
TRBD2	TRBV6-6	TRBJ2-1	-	TGTGCCAGCAGGGAGGGCAGCGGGAGGGTATATGAGCAGTTCTTC	CASREGSGRVYEQFF
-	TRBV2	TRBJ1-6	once	TGTGCCAGCAGGCTCCGGGACACCAATTCACCCCTCCACTTT	CASRLRDTNSPLHF
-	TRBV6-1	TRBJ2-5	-	TGTGCCAGCAGTGAATGGGGCAGGGGTGAGACCCAGTACTTC	CASSEWGRGETQYF
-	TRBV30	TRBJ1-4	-	TGTGCCTGGAGTGCGACAGGCGCAACTAATGAAAAACTGTTTTTT	CAWSATGATNEKLFF
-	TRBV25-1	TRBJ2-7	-	TGTGCCAGCAGTGAATTAGGCCAACTAACCTACGAGCAGTACTTC	CASSELGQLTYEQYF
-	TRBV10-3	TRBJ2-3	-	TGTGCCATCAGTGAGTCCGGGGCCCCAATACGCACAGATACGCAGTATTTT	CAISESGAPIRTDTQYF
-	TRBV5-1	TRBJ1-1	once	TGCGCCAGCAGCTTGTTGCCGGGGGCGCGGGTTGAAGCTTTCTTT	CASSLLPGARVEAFF
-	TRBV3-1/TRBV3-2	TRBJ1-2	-	TGTGCCAGCAGCCACGGCTCTAACTATGGCTACACCTTC	CASSHGSNYGYTF
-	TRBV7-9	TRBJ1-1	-	TGTGCCAGCAGCCCGCCGGGATCCACTGAAGCTTTCTTT	CASSPPGSTEAFF
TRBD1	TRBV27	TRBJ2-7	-	TGTGCCAGCAGGAGGTCGGGGACAGGGGTTTCCTACGAGCAGTACTTC	CASRRSGTGVSYEQYF
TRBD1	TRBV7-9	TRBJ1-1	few	TGTGCCAGCAGCTATCCCACAGGGGCCACTGAAGCTTTCTTT	CASSYPTGATEAFF
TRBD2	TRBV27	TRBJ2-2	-	TGTGCCAGCAGTTCCACAGCGGGAACCGGGGAGCTGTTTTTT	CASSSTAGTGELFF
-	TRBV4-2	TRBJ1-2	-	TGTGCCAGCAGCCGGAGTACAGGGCTCGATGGCTACACCTTC	CASSRSTGLDGYTF
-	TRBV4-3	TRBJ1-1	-	TGCGCCAGCAGCCAAGATAAGGGGACCGGGAACACTGAAGCTTTCTTT	CASSQDKGTGNTEAFF
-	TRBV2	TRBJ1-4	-	TGTGCCAGCAGTGTCCCCGTGTTCCCGGGGAAACTGTTTTTT	CASSVPVFPGKLFF